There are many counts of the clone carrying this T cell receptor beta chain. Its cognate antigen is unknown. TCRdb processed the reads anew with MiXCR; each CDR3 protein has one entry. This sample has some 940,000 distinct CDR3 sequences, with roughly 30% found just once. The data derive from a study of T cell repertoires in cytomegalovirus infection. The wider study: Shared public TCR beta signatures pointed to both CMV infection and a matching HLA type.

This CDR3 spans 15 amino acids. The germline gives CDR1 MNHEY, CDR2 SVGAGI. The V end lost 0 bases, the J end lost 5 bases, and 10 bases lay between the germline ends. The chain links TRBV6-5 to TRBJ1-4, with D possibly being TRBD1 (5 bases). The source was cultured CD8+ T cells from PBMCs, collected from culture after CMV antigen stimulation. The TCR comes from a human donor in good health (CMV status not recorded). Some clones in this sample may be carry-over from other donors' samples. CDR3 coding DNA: TGTGCCAGCAGTTACTCGAACAGGCGAAATGAAAAACTGTTTTTT. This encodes CASSYSNRRNEKLFF.